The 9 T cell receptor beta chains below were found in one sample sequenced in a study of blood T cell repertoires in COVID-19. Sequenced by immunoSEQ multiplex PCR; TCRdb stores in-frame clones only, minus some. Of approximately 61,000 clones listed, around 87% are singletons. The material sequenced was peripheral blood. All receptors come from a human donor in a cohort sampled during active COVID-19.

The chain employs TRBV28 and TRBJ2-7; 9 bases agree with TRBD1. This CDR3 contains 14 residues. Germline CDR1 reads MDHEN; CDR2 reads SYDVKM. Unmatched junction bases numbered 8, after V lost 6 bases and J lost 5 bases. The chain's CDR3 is CASSSSDRGNEQYF. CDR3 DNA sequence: TGTGCCAGCAGCTCCTCGGACAGGGGCAACGAGCAGTACTTC.

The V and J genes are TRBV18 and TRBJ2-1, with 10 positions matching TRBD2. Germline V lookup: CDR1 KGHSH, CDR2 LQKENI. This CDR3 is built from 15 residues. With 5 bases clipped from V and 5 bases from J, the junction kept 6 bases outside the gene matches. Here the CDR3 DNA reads TGTGCCAGCTCATTAAGGACTAGCGGTAACAATGAGCAGTTCTTC. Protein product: CASSLRTSGNNEQFF. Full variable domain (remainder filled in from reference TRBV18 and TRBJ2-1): NAGVMQNPRHLVRRRGQEARLRCSPMKGHSHVYWYRQLPEEGLKFMVYLQKENIIDESGMPKERFSAEFPKEGPSILRIQQVVRGDSAAYFCASSLRTSGNNEQFFGPGTRLTVL.

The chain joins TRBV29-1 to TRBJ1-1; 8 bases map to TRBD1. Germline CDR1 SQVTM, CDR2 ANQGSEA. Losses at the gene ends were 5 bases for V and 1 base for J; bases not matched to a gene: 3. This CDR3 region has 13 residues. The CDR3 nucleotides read TGCAGCGTTCGACAGGGGAGGAACACTGAAGCTTTCTTT. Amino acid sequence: CSVRQGRNTEAFF.

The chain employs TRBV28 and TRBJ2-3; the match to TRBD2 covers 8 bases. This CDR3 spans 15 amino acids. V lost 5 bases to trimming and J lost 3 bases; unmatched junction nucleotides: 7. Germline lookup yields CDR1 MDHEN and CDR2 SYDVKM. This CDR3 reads CASSPWGLVTDTQYF. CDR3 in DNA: TGTGCCAGCAGTCCTTGGGGACTAGTTACAGATACGCAGTATTTT.

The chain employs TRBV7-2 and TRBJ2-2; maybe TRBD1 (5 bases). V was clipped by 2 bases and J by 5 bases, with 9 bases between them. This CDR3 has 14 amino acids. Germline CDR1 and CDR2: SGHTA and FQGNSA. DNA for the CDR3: TGTGCCAGCAGCTTACAGGGATCGACCGGGGAGCTGTTTTTT. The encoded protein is CASSLQGSTGELFF.

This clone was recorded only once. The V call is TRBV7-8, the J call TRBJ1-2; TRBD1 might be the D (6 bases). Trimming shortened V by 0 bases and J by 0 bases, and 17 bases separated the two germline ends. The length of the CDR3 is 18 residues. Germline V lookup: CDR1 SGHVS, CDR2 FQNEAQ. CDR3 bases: TGTGCCAGCAGCTTAGCGATTATGCCAGGGGCCTCTAACTATGGCTACACCTTC. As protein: CASSLAIMPGASNYGYTF.

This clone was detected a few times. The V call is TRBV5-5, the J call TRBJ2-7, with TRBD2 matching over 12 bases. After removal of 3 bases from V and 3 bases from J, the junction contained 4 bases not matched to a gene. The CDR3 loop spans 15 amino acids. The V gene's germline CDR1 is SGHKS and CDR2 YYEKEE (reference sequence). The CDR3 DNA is TGTGCCAGCAGCTCGCTAGCGGGGGGGCTCTACGAGCAGTACTTC. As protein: CASSSLAGGLYEQYF.

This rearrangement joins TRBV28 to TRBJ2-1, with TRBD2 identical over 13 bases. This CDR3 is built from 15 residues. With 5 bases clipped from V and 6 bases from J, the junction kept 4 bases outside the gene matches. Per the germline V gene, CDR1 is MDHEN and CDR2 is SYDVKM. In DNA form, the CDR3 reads TGTGCCAGCAGTCAAGGACTAGCGGGAGTCAATGAGCAGTTCTTC. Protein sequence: CASSQGLAGVNEQFF.

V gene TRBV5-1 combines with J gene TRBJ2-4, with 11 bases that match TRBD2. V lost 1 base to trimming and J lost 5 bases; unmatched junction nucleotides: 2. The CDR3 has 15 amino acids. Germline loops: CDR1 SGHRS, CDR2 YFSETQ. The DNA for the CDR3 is TGCGCCAGCAGCTTGAAGGGACTAGCGGAAAACATTCAGTACTTC. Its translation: CASSLKGLAENIQYF.